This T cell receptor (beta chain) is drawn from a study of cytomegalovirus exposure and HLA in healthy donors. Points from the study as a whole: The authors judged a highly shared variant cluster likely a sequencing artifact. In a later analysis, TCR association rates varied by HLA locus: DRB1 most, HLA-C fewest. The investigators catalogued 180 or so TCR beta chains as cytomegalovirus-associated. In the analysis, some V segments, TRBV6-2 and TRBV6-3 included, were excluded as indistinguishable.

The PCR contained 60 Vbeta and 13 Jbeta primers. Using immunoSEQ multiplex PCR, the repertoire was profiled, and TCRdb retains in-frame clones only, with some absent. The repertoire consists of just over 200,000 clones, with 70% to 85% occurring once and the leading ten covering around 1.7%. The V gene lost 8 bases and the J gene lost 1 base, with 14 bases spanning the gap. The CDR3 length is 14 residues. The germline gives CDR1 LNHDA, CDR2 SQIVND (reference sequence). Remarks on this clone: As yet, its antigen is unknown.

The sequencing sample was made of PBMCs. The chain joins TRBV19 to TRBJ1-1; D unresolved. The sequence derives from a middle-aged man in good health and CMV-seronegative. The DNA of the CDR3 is TGTGCCAGTGCCCGTGCGTCGGGGAACACTGAAGCTTTCTTT. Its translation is CASARASGNTEAFF.